The 7 T cell receptor beta chains in this list originate from one sample, sequenced in a study of T-cell memory formation after mild COVID-19 (dated by TCRdb to the early 2020s). Receptor libraries were prepared by 5' RACE. The run used an Illumina NovaSeq 6000. TCRdb reworked the public reads: Q25 trimming with fastp, MiXCR clone assembly, productive beta chains retained. Every distinct CDR3 protein forms one entry, paired with its most common genes and DNA. The sample profile shows about 340,000 distinct CDR3 sequences; roughly 14% of them were found once. Jointly, the top ten make up about 22% of the sample. The sequencing input was PBMCs or a T cell subset sorted from them (not recorded which). Receptors originate from a man younger than 30 who had mild COVID-19 (a few samples of this study predate the infection). The sample titles of this study are shuffled in the database, so cell type and time point are left out; the donor was told from shared clones.

The rearrangement links TRBV7-9 to TRBJ2-5, with no clear D. CDR3 length: 13 residues. V lost 5 bases and J lost 5, with 12 bases in between. The germline gives CDR1 SEHNR, CDR2 FQNEAQ (reference sequence). The CDR3 region has the DNA TGTGCCAGCAGCCTGCACCAGACGGAGACCCAGTACTTC. Translation: CASSLHQTETQYF.

The chain combines TRBV3-1 with TRBJ2-5; TRBD2 matches 11 bases. This CDR3 is built from 16 residues. Per the germline V gene, CDR1 is LGHDT and CDR2 is YNNKEL (reference sequence). V gave up 4 bases and J gave up 7 bases; unmatched junction bases: 11. CDR3 DNA sequence: TGTGCCAGCAGCCCATCCACGATAGCGGGGGGGACGACCCAGTACTTC. This codes for CASSPSTIAGGTTQYF.

This clonotype occurred a few times. This sequence joins TRBV7-8 and TRBJ2-7; D is uncertain. From germline, CDR1 is SGHVS and CDR2 FQNEAQ. The CDR3 has 11 residues. The V end was cut by 3 bases, the J end by 5 bases, with 5 bases between. The CDR3 loop reads CASSFMDEQYV. CDR3 nucleotides: TGTGCCAGCAGCTTCATGGACGAGCAGTACGTC.

In its sample, this clonotype was seen a few times. This rearrangement joins TRBV29-1 to TRBJ2-5; a possible D gene is TRBD2 (6 bases). CDR3 length: 16 amino acids. The V gene's germline CDR1 is SQVTM and CDR2 ANQGSEA. The ends were cut back, 3 bases at V and 7 bases at J, with 24 bases in the middle. The CDR3 loop reads CSVDVRGSGHRGTQYF. CDR3 coding DNA: TGCAGCGTTGACGTACGGGGGTCGGGGCACCGGGGGACCCAGTACTTC.

The rearrangement links TRBV5-1 to TRBJ2-3, with D possibly being TRBD2 (6 bases). CDR3 length: 16 amino acids. V was pared by 3 bases and J by 8 bases, with 22 bases between. Germline V gene sequence: CDR1 SGHRS, CDR2 YFSETQ. The CDR3 region is CASSWGELAVGGTQYF. CDR3 DNA: TGCGCCAGCAGCTGGGGGGAACTAGCTGTCGGGGGTACGCAGTATTTT. The complete variable domain, with remaining parts taken from reference TRBV5-1 and TRBJ2-3, reads KAGVTQTPRYLIKTRGQQVTLSCSPISGHRSVSWYQQTPGQGLQFLFEYFSETQRNKGNFPGRFSGRQFSNSRSEMNVSTLELGDSALYLCASSWGELAVGGTQYFGPGTRLTVL.

This clonotype was counted many times. The chain has TRBV12-3 or TRBV12-4 and TRBJ2-7; 9 positions agree with TRBD1. Germline trimming cut 1 base from V and 5 bases from J; bases unmatched to any gene: 9. The length of the CDR3 is 16 residues. CDR3 region: CASSLDGTGGNDEQYV. As DNA, the CDR3 is TGTGCCAGCAGTTTAGATGGTACAGGGGGCAACGACGAGCAGTACGTC.

This clonotype was seen more than once but under ten times. The genes are TRBV6-2 or TRBV6-3 and TRBJ2-7; no clear D. This CDR3 is built from 14 residues. CDR1 is MNHEY and CDR2 is SVGEGT in the germline V gene. V was cut by 2 bases and J by 6 bases, with 14 bases left in between. In DNA form, the CDR3 reads TGTGCCAGCAGTTACGCCGCAGGCTCATCCGAGCAGTACGTC. This sequence encodes CASSYAAGSSEQYV.